What follows are 29 T cell receptor beta chains derived from one specimen sequenced in a study of blood T cell repertoires in COVID-19. Some clones are missing from TCRdb's copy, which holds only in-frame ones; the method was immunoSEQ multiplex PCR. The table has around 110,000 clones, 83% seen once; the top ten hold approximately 2.5%. Specimen: peripheral blood. All receptors come from a man aged 25-45 years with acute or convalescent COVID-19.

The chain recombines TRBV6-5 with TRBJ2-7, with 7 positions matching TRBD1. Trimming cost V 5 bases and J 7 bases; bases outside gene matches: 14. This CDR3 has 15 residues. Per the germline V gene, CDR1 is MNHEY and CDR2 is SVGAGI. The CDR3 is CASSPRQGQVREQYV. CDR3 nucleotide sequence: TGTGCCAGCAGTCCTCGACAGGGCCAAGTGAGGGAGCAGTACGTC.

The V and J genes are TRBV10-2 and TRBJ1-5; the D gene is possibly TRBD1 (6 bases). Per the germline V gene, CDR1 is WSHSY and CDR2 is SAAADI. V gave up 8 bases and J gave up 3 bases, with 14 bases separating them. The CDR3 has 14 residues. The CDR3 reads CASAQGRNNQPQHF. CDR3 in DNA: TGCGCCAGCGCACAGGGTAGGAACAATCAGCCCCAGCATTTT.

This clone occurred many times. V gene TRBV2 combines with J gene TRBJ1-6; 10 positions match TRBD1. After removal of 6 bases from V and 9 bases from J, the junction contained 5 bases not matched to a gene. The germline gives CDR1 SNHLY, CDR2 FYNNEI. The CDR3 runs to 14 residues. CDR3 sequence: CASSLGTGVSPLHF. The CDR3 nucleotides read TGTGCCAGCAGCCTCGGGACAGGGGTTTCACCCCTCCACTTT.

J is TRBJ2-1 and V is TRBV2, with TRBD2 matching 10 bases. This CDR3 is built from 15 residues. The germline gives CDR1 SNHLY, CDR2 FYNNEI. Unmatched junction bases numbered 3, after V lost 5 bases and J lost 2 bases. This CDR3 is CASSQREGTYNEQFF. The CDR3 region has the DNA TGTGCCAGCAGTCAGCGGGAGGGGACCTACAATGAGCAGTTCTTC.

V usage is TRBV30 and J usage is TRBJ1-6, with 9 bases fitting TRBD1. The CDR3 contains 15 residues. Losses at the gene ends were 5 bases for V and 7 bases for J; bases not matched to a gene: 9. Germline CDR1 and CDR2: GTSNPN and SVGIG (reference sequence). CDR3 nucleotides: TGTGCCTGGGCTACCGGGACAGGGTCAAATTCACCCCTCCACTTT. This codes for CAWATGTGSNSPLHF.

This clone appeared a single time. The chain carries TRBV11-2 and TRBJ1-2; TRBD1 is a possible D gene (5 bases). V lost 1 base, J lost 4 bases, and 10 bases lay in between. Germline V gene sequence: CDR1 SGHAT, CDR2 FQNNGV. The CDR3 has 14 amino acids. The chain's CDR3 is CASSLVGGGYGYTF. Here the CDR3 DNA reads TGTGCCAGCAGCTTAGTCGGGGGTGGCTATGGCTACACCTTC.

This clone was seen just once. The chain uses TRBV12-5 and TRBJ1-4; no clear D. The CDR3 contains 13 residues. Germline V lookup: CDR1 LGHNT, CDR2 FRNRAP. The ends were cut back, 6 bases at V and 5 bases at J, with 10 bases in the middle. CDR3: CASGRGLNEKLFF. CDR3 DNA: TGTGCTAGTGGCCGGGGTTTGAATGAAAAACTGTTTTTT.

This clone has at least ten counts. The chain recombines TRBV7-8 with TRBJ1-3; unclear D gene. Trimming took 5 bases from V and 0 from J, leaving 8 bases between them. This CDR3 comprises 14 residues. The germline V gene encodes CDR1 SGHVS and CDR2 FQNEAQ. The CDR3 is CASSPRGSGNTIYF. The DNA for the CDR3 is TGTGCCAGCAGCCCCCGAGGCTCTGGAAACACCATATATTTT.

The rearrangement links TRBV9 to TRBJ1-4; TRBD1 matches at 7 bases. This CDR3 has 17 amino acids. The germline CDR1 and CDR2 sequences are SGDLS and YYNGEE. The J segment lost 0 bases and the V segment lost 3 bases, leaving 8 bases of the junction unmatched. The chain's CDR3 is CASSAGPDRATNEKLFF. The CDR3 DNA is TGTGCCAGCAGCGCAGGACCTGACAGGGCAACTAATGAAAAACTGTTTTTT. Complete variable domain (other parts from reference TRBV9 and TRBJ1-4): DSGVTQTPKHLITATGQRVTLRCSPRSGDLSVYWYQQSLDQGLQFLIQYYNGEERAKGNILERFSAQQFPDLHSELNLSSLELGDSALYFCASSAGPDRATNEKLFFGSGTQLSVL.

The sample holds one count of this clone. This chain connects TRBV5-4 to TRBJ1-6; a possible D gene is TRBD1 (5 bases). The CDR3 totals 16 residues. V was trimmed by 4 bases and J by 7 bases, leaving 18 bases between them. CDR1 is SGHNT, CDR2 YYREEE, per germline (reference sequence). This chain's CDR3 is CASSPGGGPQNSPLHF. The CDR3 nucleotides read TGTGCCAGCAGCCCCGGGGGGGGACCGCAAAATTCACCCCTCCACTTT.

The chain combines TRBV10-3 with TRBJ1-5; D is unresolved. CDR1 is ENHRY, CDR2 SYGVKD, per germline. CDR3 length equals 16 residues. Trimming took off 0 bases at V and 2 bases at J, with 11 bases between the two ends. This CDR3 reads CAISESLDTGNQPQHF. DNA of the CDR3: TGTGCCATCAGTGAGTCCCTCGACACGGGCAATCAGCCCCAGCATTTT.

This sequence joins TRBV5-1 and TRBJ1-1, with 8 positions matching TRBD1. The CDR3 is 16 residues long. Looked up from germline, CDR1 is SGHRS and CDR2 is YFSETQ. The ends lost 3 bases at V and 1 base at J; junction bases unmatched: 8. CDR3 in amino acids: CASSSGQGYENTEAFF. In DNA form, the CDR3 reads TGCGCCAGCAGCTCCGGACAGGGTTACGAGAACACTGAAGCTTTCTTT.

The chain carries TRBV7-2 and TRBJ1-5; D is unclear. The V and J ends lost 2 bases and 1 base respectively, with 9 bases between them. The CDR3 runs to 15 residues. Germline CDR1 SGHTA, CDR2 FQGNSA. The CDR3 nucleotides are TGTGCCAGCAGCTTACTCGGGTTGAGCAATCAGCCCCAGCATTTT. Protein product: CASSLLGLSNQPQHF.

The V gene is TRBV18, the J gene TRBJ2-1; D may be TRBD2 (5 bases). Germline lookup yields CDR1 KGHSH and CDR2 LQKENI. Trimming left V 2 bases short and J 7 bases short, with 12 bases between. The CDR3 covers 14 residues. CDR3 DNA: TGTGCCAGCTCACCAGTGGCTCAGCGGAATGAGCAGTTCTTC. Translation gives CASSPVAQRNEQFF.

This sequence joins TRBV6-1 and TRBJ1-1, with TRBD1 as a possible D gene (6 bases). This CDR3 has 13 residues. Trimming took off 3 bases at V and 6 bases at J, with 11 bases between the two ends. Germline assignment: CDR1 MNHNS and CDR2 SASEGT. The CDR3 protein is CASSDRGFPEAFF. CDR3 sequence (DNA): TGTGCCAGCAGTGACAGGGGATTCCCTGAAGCTTTCTTT.

The chain uses TRBV15 and TRBJ2-5, with 12 positions matching TRBD2. The germline V gene has CDR1 LNHNV and CDR2 YYDKDF (reference sequence). V gave up 9 bases and J gave up 4 bases; unmatched junction bases: 15. This CDR3 has 17 amino acids. CDR3 region: CATDLRTSGDERETQYF. For the CDR3, the DNA is TGTGCCACGGATTTGAGGACTAGCGGGGACGAAAGAGAGACCCAGTACTTC.

The chain uses TRBV10-1 and TRBJ2-1; maybe TRBD2 (6 bases). From germline, CDR1 is WNHNN and CDR2 SYGVQD (reference sequence). The CDR3 covers 17 residues. Between the trimmed V and J ends, which lost 0 bases and 4 bases, there was a span of 16 bases. The CDR3 DNA reads as TGCGCCAGCAGTGAGTCGAATTATGGCGGGGCTTACAATGAGCAGTTCTTC. It codes for CASSESNYGGAYNEQFF.

DNA for the CDR3: TGTGCCAGTAGTATGACAGGGGGCTCGGGCCGGAATGAAAAACTGTTTTTT. It codes for CASSMTGGSGRNEKLFF. The V and J genes are TRBV19 and TRBJ1-4; 10 bases agree with TRBD1. The V and J ends lost 3 bases and 5 bases, in that order; junction bases with no gene match: 9. The CDR3 extends over 17 amino acids. Germline CDR1 and CDR2: LNHDA and SQIVND (reference sequence).

The V gene is TRBV10-1, the J gene TRBJ1-2; possibly TRBD1 for D (6 bases). This CDR3 is built from 16 residues. Germline V gives CDR1 WNHNN, CDR2 SYGVQD (reference sequence). V shed 2 bases and J shed 4 bases, with 17 bases lying between them. The CDR3 region has the DNA TGCGCCAGCAGTGAGCGAGGGGGACCCCTAGGCTATGGCTACACCTTC. As protein: CASSERGGPLGYGYTF.

The CDR3 bases are TGTGCCAGCAGCCAGCCGACTAGCTTCAATACGCAGTATTTT. Its translation is CASSQPTSFNTQYF. The chain joins TRBV3-1 (or the pseudogene TRBV3-2) to TRBJ2-3; 7 positions match TRBD2. The CDR3 sequence is 14 residues long. J gave up 7 bases and V 3 bases, and 7 bases lay outside the gene matches. Per the germline V gene, CDR1 is LGHDT and CDR2 is YNNKEL (reference sequence).

The chain has TRBV6-5 and TRBJ1-5; maybe TRBD1 (5 bases). Germline V gene data show CDR1 as MNHEY and CDR2 as SVGAGI. Between the trimmed V and J ends, which lost 8 bases and 5 bases, there was a span of 13 bases. The CDR3 loop spans 13 amino acids. The CDR3 sequence: CASGQGLDQPQHF. CDR3 coding DNA: TGTGCCAGCGGTCAGGGATTAGATCAGCCCCAGCATTTT.

The rearrangement joins TRBV27 to TRBJ1-3; D gene uncertain. Germline V gene lookup returns CDR1 MNHEY and CDR2 SMNVEV (reference sequence). CDR3 length: 17 amino acids. The V gene lost 4 bases and the J gene lost 0 bases, with 16 bases spanning the gap. CDR3 in amino acids: CASSSKPPLGSGNTIYF. Written as DNA, the CDR3 is TGTGCCAGCAGTTCTAAACCCCCCCTTGGCTCTGGAAACACCATATATTTT.

The V and J genes are TRBV7-9 and TRBJ2-1; the D gene is possibly TRBD1 (6 bases). Germline loops: CDR1 SEHNR, CDR2 FQNEAQ (reference sequence). Deletions cut 5 bases from V and 0 bases from J, with 14 bases between. This CDR3 is built from 16 residues. CDR3 coding DNA: TGTGCCAGCAGCCCGCCCGGGACAAGCTCCTACAATGAGCAGTTCTTC. Protein: CASSPPGTSSYNEQFF. Full variable domain (outside the CDR3, taken from reference TRBV7-9 and TRBJ2-1): DTGVSQNPRHKITKRGQNVTFRCDPISEHNRLYWYRQTLGQGPEFLTYFQNEAQLEKSRLLSDRFSAERPKGSFSTLEIQRTEQGDSAMYLCASSPPGTSSYNEQFFGPGTRLTVL.

The rearrangement joins TRBV30 to TRBJ1-6; TRBD1 is a possible D gene (5 bases). V shed 2 bases and J shed 11 bases, with 13 bases lying between them. CDR3 length: 13 amino acids. Germline CDR1 and CDR2: GTSNPN and SVGIG (reference sequence). The CDR3: CAWSRGTGTPLHF. CDR3 nucleotide sequence: TGTGCCTGGAGTAGGGGTACTGGGACACCCCTCCACTTT.

The chain is built from TRBV30 and TRBJ1-1; D might be TRBD1 (5 bases). The V gene lost 8 bases and the J gene lost 0 bases, with 13 bases spanning the gap. Per germline, CDR1 GTSNPN and CDR2 SVGIG (reference sequence). The CDR3 consists of 13 residues. This chain's CDR3 is CAGGRGLNTEAFF. CDR3 in DNA: TGTGCCGGGGGAAGGGGCTTGAACACTGAAGCTTTCTTT.

The genes are TRBV6-2 or TRBV6-3 and TRBJ2-2, with 11 bases that match TRBD2. The CDR3 has 17 amino acids. CDR1 and CDR2 from the germline V gene are MNHEY and SVGEGT. V trimming: 0 bases; J trimming: 3 bases; junction bases outside the gene matches: 3. The CDR3 sequence: CASSYSISGGDTGELFF. For the CDR3, the DNA is TGTGCCAGCAGTTACTCGATTAGCGGGGGGGACACCGGGGAGCTGTTTTTT.

This clone was counted between two and nine times. Here the CDR3 DNA reads TGCGCCAGCAGCCAAGTGACAGGGGCTGGGGCCAACGTCCTGACTTTC. Amino acid sequence: CASSQVTGAGANVLTF. The V call is TRBV4-3, the J call TRBJ2-6; TRBD1 matches at 8 bases. Losses at the gene ends were 1 base for V and 2 bases for J; bases not matched to a gene: 1. The CDR3 has 16 residues. Germline CDR1 is LGHNA and CDR2 is YSLEER.

This clone has only a few counts. The chain has TRBV25-1 and TRBJ1-1; 7 positions match TRBD1. CDR3 length: 15 amino acids. The V gene's germline CDR1 is MGHDK and CDR2 SYGVNS. The J segment lost 4 bases and the V segment lost 1 base, leaving 6 bases of the junction unmatched. The CDR3 loop reads CASSELRQGSTEAFF. For the CDR3, the DNA is TGTGCCAGCAGTGAATTACGACAGGGAAGCACTGAAGCTTTCTTT.

The chain has TRBV18 and TRBJ1-5; 8 bases agree with TRBD1. Germline loops: CDR1 KGHSH, CDR2 LQKENI. V was clipped by 6 bases and J by 1 base; unmatched bases: 5. The CDR3 has 15 amino acids. CDR3 sequence (DNA): TGTGCCAGCTCGGCGACAGGGGAGAGCAATCAGCCCCAGCATTTT. Residues: CASSATGESNQPQHF.